This T cell receptor (beta chain) was sequenced during a study of blood T cell repertoires in COVID-19. Sequenced by immunoSEQ multiplex PCR; TCRdb stores in-frame clones only, minus some. The table has roughly 200,000 clones, about 81% seen once. This CDR3 region has 14 residues. The ends were cut back, 4 bases at V and 4 bases at J, with 12 bases in the middle. Germline V CDR1 and CDR2: SGDLS, YYNGEE. The chain carries TRBV9 and TRBJ2-1, with TRBD1 as a possible D gene (6 bases). The material sequenced was peripheral blood. This clonotype originated in an elderly woman with COVID-19, enrolled during active disease. CDR3 residues: CASSPTGQYNEQFF. In DNA form, the CDR3 reads TGTGCCAGCAGCCCTACGGGACAATACAATGAGCAGTTCTTC. Based on the CDR3 plus reference TRBV9 and TRBJ2-1, the full variable domain is DSGVTQTPKHLITATGQRVTLRCSPRSGDLSVYWYQQSLDQGLQFLIQYYNGEERAKGNILERFSAQQFPDLHSELNLSSLELGDSALYFCASSPTGQYNEQFFGPGTRLTVL.